The clone carrying this TCR beta chain appeared a single time. Its antigen is currently unknown. This sample was taken from a study of T-cell memory formation after mild COVID-19. Study-level results: Clones shrinking from day 15 to 85 showed even CD4/CD8 mixes; later expanders tilted CD4+.

There are 15 residues in the CDR3. The V and J ends lost 4 bases and 3 bases respectively, with 17 bases between them. Germline lookup yields CDR1 SGDLS and CDR2 YYNGEE. TCRdb ran MiXCR on the 5' RACE reads and lists one entry per CDR3 protein. Among around 310,000 distinct CDR3 sequences listed, 13% to 15% were seen once. The receptor's source is a young man who had mild COVID-19 (a few samples of this study predate the infection). Cell type and time point are not known. The material sequenced was PBMCs or a T cell subset sorted from them (not recorded which). V gene TRBV9 combines with J gene TRBJ2-7; D uncertain. In DNA form, the CDR3 reads TGTGCCAGCAGCCCGCGTGGTCGTTTGGGCTACGAGCAGTACTTC. The encoded protein is CASSPRGRLGYEQYF.